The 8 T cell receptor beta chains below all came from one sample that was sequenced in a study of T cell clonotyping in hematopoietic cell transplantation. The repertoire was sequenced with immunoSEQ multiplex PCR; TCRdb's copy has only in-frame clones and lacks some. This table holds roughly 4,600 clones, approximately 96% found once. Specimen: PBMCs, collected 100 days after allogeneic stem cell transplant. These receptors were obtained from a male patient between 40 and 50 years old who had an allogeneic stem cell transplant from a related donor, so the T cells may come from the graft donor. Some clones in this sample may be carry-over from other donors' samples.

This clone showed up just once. Here the CDR3 DNA reads TGTGCCACCGCGACAGGGAGAGGTCAGCCCCAGCATTTT. Protein sequence: CATATGRGQPQHF. The genes are TRBV7-9 and TRBJ1-5, with TRBD1 matching over 7 bases. The CDR3 has 13 amino acids. Germline CDR1 reads SEHNR; CDR2 reads FQNEAQ (reference sequence). V lost 10 bases and J lost 6; bases outside the gene matches: 9.

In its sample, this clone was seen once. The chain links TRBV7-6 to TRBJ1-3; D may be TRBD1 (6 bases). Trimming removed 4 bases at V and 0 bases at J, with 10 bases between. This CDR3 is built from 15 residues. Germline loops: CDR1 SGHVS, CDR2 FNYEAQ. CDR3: CASSSQGFSGNTIYF. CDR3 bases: TGTGCCAGCAGCTCACAGGGATTCTCTGGAAACACCATATATTTT.

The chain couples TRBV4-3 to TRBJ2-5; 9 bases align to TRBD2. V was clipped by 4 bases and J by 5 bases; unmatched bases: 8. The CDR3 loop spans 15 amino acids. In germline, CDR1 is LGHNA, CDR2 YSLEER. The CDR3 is CASSPTGTSRETQYF. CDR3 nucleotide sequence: TGCGCCAGCAGCCCGACCGGGACTAGCAGGGAGACCCAGTACTTC.

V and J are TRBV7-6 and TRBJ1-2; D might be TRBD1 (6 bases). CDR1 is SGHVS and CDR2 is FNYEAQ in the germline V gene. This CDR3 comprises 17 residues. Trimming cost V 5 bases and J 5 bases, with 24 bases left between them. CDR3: CASSPAGGRVGGYGYTF. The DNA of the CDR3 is TGTGCCAGCAGCCCCGCCGGGGGCAGGGTCGGGGGGTATGGCTACACCTTC.

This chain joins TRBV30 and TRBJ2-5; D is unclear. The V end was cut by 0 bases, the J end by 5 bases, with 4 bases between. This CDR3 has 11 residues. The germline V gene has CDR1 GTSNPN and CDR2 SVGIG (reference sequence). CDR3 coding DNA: TGTGCCTGGAGTGTCGGTGAGACCCAGTACTTC. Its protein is CAWSVGETQYF.

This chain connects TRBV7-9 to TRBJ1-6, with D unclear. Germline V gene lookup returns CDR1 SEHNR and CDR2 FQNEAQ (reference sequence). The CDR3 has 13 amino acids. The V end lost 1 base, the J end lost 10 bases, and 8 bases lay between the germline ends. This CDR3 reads CASSLGLGSPLHF. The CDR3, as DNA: TGTGCCAGCAGCTTAGGGTTGGGATCACCCCTCCACTTT. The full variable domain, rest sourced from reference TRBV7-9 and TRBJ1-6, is DTGVSQNPRHKITKRGQNVTFRCDPISEHNRLYWYRQTLGQGPEFLTYFQNEAQLEKSRLLSDRFSAERPKGSFSTLEIQRTEQGDSAMYLCASSLGLGSPLHFGNGTRLTVT.

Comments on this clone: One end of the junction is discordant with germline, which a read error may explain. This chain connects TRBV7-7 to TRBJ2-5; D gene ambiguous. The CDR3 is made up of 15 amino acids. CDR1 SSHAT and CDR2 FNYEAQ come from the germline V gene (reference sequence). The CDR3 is CASSSSRTDHETQYF. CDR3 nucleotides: TGTGCTAGCAGCTCCTCCCGGACCGATCACGAGACCCAGTACTTC.

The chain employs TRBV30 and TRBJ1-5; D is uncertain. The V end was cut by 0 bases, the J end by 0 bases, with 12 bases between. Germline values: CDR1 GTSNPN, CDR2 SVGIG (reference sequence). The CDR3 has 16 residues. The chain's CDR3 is CAWSVRQSTSNQPQHF. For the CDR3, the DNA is TGTGCCTGGAGTGTACGTCAGTCAACTAGCAATCAGCCCCAGCATTTT. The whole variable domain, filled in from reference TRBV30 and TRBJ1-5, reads SQTIHQWPATLVQPVGSPLSLECTVEGTSNPNLYWYRQAAGRGLQLLFYSVGIGQISSEVPQNLSASRPQDRQFILSSKKLLLSDSGFYLCAWSVRQSTSNQPQHFGDGTRLSIL.